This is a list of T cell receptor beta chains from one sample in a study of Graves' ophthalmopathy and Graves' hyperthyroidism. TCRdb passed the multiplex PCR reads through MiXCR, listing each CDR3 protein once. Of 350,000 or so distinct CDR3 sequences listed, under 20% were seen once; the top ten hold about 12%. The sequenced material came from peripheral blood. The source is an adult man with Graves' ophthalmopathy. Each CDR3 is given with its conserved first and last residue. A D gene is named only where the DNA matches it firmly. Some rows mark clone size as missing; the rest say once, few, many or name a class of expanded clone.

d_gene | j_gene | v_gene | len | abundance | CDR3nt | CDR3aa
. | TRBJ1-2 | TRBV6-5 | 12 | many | TGTGCCAGCATAGGAGGAGTCTATGGCTACACCTTC | CASIGGVYGYTF
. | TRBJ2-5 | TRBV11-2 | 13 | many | TGTGCCAGCAGCTTAGTGCTCGAAGAGACCCAGTACTTC | CASSLVLEETQYF
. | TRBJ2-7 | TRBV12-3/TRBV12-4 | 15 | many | TGTGCCAGCAGTTCCGCGGACACGTCCTCCTACGAGCAGTACTTC | CASSSADTSSYEQYF
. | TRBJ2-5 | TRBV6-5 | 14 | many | TGTGCCAGCAGTTACAGGGAGGTACAAGAGACCCAGTACTTC | CASSYREVQETQYF
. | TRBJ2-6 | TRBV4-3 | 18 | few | TGCGCCAGCAGCCAAGATTCGACAGGTATCTCTGGGGCCAACGTCCTGACTTTC | CASSQDSTGISGANVLTF
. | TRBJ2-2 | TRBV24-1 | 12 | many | TGTGCCACCAGTATGAGGGCCGGGGAGCTGTTTTTT | CATSMRAGELFF
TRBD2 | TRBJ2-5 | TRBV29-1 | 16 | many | TGCAGCGTTGCCCGACTAGCGGGCATAGCGAGAGAGACCCAGTACTTC | CSVARLAGIARETQYF
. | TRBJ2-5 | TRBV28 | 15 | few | TGTGCCAGCAGTTTTTTCGCCCAAAGGGAAGAGACCCAGTACTTC | CASSFFAQREETQYF
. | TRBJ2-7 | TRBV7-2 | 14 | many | TGTGCCAGCAGCTGGGGCGGGGGCAACTACGAGCAGTACTTC | CASSWGGGNYEQYF
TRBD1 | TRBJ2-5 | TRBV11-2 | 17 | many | TGTGCCAGCAGCCCCCCCGGGACAGGGGGCGAGCAAGAGACCCAGTACTTC | CASSPPGTGGEQETQYF
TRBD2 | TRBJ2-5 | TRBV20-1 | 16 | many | TGCAGTGCTAGGAAGCGGGGGGGGTCATTCCAAGAGACCCAGTACTTC | CSARKRGGSFQETQYF
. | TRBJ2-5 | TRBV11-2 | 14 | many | TGTGCCAGCAGCCCTTTAATAGAGGGGGAGACCCAGTACTTC | CASSPLIEGETQYF
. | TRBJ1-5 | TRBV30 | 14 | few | TGTGCCTGGAGTGTAGGGCAGGGGAATCAGCCCCAGCATTTT | CAWSVGQGNQPQHF
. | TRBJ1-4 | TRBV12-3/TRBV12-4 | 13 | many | TGTGCCAGCAGTGTCCGGGGAGGTGAAAAACTGTTTTTT | CASSVRGGEKLFF
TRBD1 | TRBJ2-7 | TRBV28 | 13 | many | TGTGCCAGCTATGGGACAGGGTCCTACGAGCAGTACTTC | CASYGTGSYEQYF
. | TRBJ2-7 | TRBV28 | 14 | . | TGTGCCAGCAGTTCCCGGGACAACCCCTACGAGCAGTACTTC | CASSSRDNPYEQYF
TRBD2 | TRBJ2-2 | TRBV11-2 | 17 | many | TGTGCCAGCAGCTTAGTCCTAGCGGGGGGGCCTTCCGGGGAGCTGTTTTTT | CASSLVLAGGPSGELFF
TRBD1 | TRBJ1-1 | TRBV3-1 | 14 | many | TGTGCCAGCAGCCACGGGACAGGGAACACTGAAGCTTTCTTT | CASSHGTGNTEAFF
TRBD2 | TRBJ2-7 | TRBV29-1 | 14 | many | TGCAGCGTGGGGACTAGCGGGAGTCTGAACGAGCAGTACTTC | CSVGTSGSLNEQYF
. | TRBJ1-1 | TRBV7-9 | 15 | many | TGTGCCAGCAGCCACGTCCTTGGGGTGAACACTGAAGCTTTCTTT | CASSHVLGVNTEAFF
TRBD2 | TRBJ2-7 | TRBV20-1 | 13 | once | TGCAGTGTCTCAGTACTAGCGGAATACGAGCAGTACTTC | CSVSVLAEYEQYF
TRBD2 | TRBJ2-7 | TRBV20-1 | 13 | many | TGCAGTGCTAGAGTAACTAGCGGGGCAGGGCAGTACTTC | CSARVTSGAGQYF